This record covers a single TCR beta chain. Antigen specificity is unknown. CD8+ and CD4+ T cells circulating in blood were sequenced for TCR beta. The authors negatively isolated CD8+ and CD4+ T cells and FACS-enriched TEMRA cells. This CDR3 comprises 14 residues. Trimming removed 6 bases from V and 14 bases from J; junction bases left unmatched: 10. Looked up from germline, CDR1 is MNHNY and CDR2 is SVGAGI (reference sequence). This specimen belongs to a study of CD8 T cells in Susac syndrome. Study findings and constraints: In Susac patients, clonal expansion was not detected in CD4+ cells.

With random hexamers, reverse transcription was performed on about 0.45 to 1 ug of RNA. Amplification of TCR beta CDR3 used immunoSEQ multiplex PCR across 54 Vbeta and 13 Jbeta. One entry per CDR3 protein, called by TCRdb with MiXCR from the immunoSEQ multiplex PCR reads. The data hold under 200,000 distinct CDR3 sequences, with 94% observed a single time. This TCR came from a human donor with Susac syndrome. Sample: CD4+ T cells from PBMCs. The genes are TRBV6-6 and TRBJ1-6, with TRBD1 matching 10 bases. CDR3 amino acids: CASRSGTGVISLHF. DNA for the CDR3: TGTGCCAGCAGGTCCGGGACAGGGGTTATATCCCTCCACTTT.